A selection of T cell receptor beta chains follows, all from one sample in a study of OX40 agonist ivuxolimab in advanced cancers. The repertoire was sequenced with immunoSEQ multiplex PCR; TCRdb's copy has only in-frame clones and lacks some. This sample has tens of thousands of clones, with 91% found just once. Sequenced here: CD4+ or CD8+ T cells sorted from blood, sampled in a trial of the OX40 agonist ivuxolimab. The receptor set was obtained from an adult with an advanced solid tumor such as melanoma, head and neck, liver or kidney cancer. CDR3s include the opening cysteine and the closing phenylalanine or tryptophan. The D gene is left open where the match is weak. Where a row states a size, it is once, few, many or the class of an expanded clone; other rows omit it.

size: NA
V: TRBV19
D: TRBD2
J: TRBJ2-7
DNA: TGTGCCAGTTCCCAACGACTAGCGGGCGACTACGAGCAGTACTTC
CDR3: CASSQRLAGDYEQYF

size: NA
V: TRBV5-4
D: TRBD1
J: TRBJ1-3
DNA: TGTGCCAGCAGCCCTGACAGGGCTGGAAACACCATATATTTT
CDR3: CASSPDRAGNTIYF

size: NA
V: TRBV27
D: NA
J: TRBJ1-2
DNA: TGTGCCAGCAGTTCGTATCGAGACAGCGCAATCCTAAACTATGGCTACACCTTC
CDR3: CASSSYRDSAILNYGYTF

size: NA
V: TRBV2
D: NA
J: TRBJ2-1
DNA: TGTGCCACCTCGGGACTCCCCCACGAGCAGTTCTTC
CDR3: CATSGLPHEQFF

size: NA
V: TRBV7-8
D: TRBD1
J: TRBJ1-5
DNA: TGTGCCAGCAGCACGACAGGGGGCGACAATCAGCCCCAGCATTTT
CDR3: CASSTTGGDNQPQHF

size: NA
V: TRBV6-5
D: NA
J: TRBJ2-2
DNA: TGTGCCAGCTCCGGGATCGGGGAGCTGTTTTTT
CDR3: CASSGIGELFF

size: NA
V: TRBV18
D: NA
J: TRBJ2-7
DNA: TGTGCCAGCTCACCAAAGGGGCCCCCTGTATACGAGCAGTACTTC
CDR3: CASSPKGPPVYEQYF

size: NA
V: TRBV5-1
D: NA
J: TRBJ2-7
DNA: TGCGCCAGCAGCCTCCAAGGACTATCATTGGTACAATACGAGCAGTACTTC
CDR3: CASSLQGLSLVQYEQYF

size: NA
V: TRBV5-1
D: TRBD1
J: TRBJ1-1
DNA: TGCGCCAGCAGCTTGGCCGCCCCCAGTATTTCAGGGGGCAGCACGAACACTGAAGCTTTCTTT
CDR3: CASSLAAPSISGGSTNTEAFF

size: NA
V: TRBV25-1
D: TRBD1
J: TRBJ2-2
DNA: TGTGCCAGCAGTGGACAGGGGGCGGCCGGGGAGCTGTTTTTT
CDR3: CASSGQGAAGELFF

size: NA
V: TRBV10-3
D: NA
J: TRBJ1-2
DNA: TGTGCCATCAGGGGGACCTCGCAGGGTGGCTACACCTTC
CDR3: CAIRGTSQGGYTF

size: NA
V: TRBV6-1
D: NA
J: TRBJ1-1
DNA: TGTGCCAGCAGTGGGGGACGTTACACTGAAGCTTTCTTT
CDR3: CASSGGRYTEAFF

size: NA
V: TRBV7-3
D: TRBD2
J: TRBJ2-1
DNA: TGTGCCAGCAGCTTAACTAGGACTAGCGGGAGTTACAATGAGCAGTTCTTC
CDR3: CASSLTRTSGSYNEQFF

size: NA
V: TRBV6-5
D: NA
J: TRBJ1-2
DNA: TGTGCCAGCAGTTACTCGACAGGCCTAGCTAACTATGGCTACACCTTC
CDR3: CASSYSTGLANYGYTF

size: NA
V: TRBV5-1
D: NA
J: TRBJ2-7
DNA: TGCGCCAGCAGCTTGCAGCTGTCCTACGAGCAGTACTTC
CDR3: CASSLQLSYEQYF

size: NA
V: TRBV6-6
D: NA
J: TRBJ2-5
DNA: TGTGCCAGCAGTTACTTCGGGGACCAAGAGACCCAGTACTTC
CDR3: CASSYFGDQETQYF

size: NA
V: TRBV20-1
D: NA
J: TRBJ1-1
DNA: TGCAGTGCCCAGCGGTCGGGGCTGGCTTTCTTT
CDR3: CSAQRSGLAFF

size: once
V: TRBV5-1
D: NA
J: TRBJ2-5
DNA: TGCGCCAGCAGCTTCGAAGAGACCCAGTACTTC
CDR3: CASSFEETQYF

size: NA
V: TRBV18
D: TRBD1
J: TRBJ1-2
DNA: TGTGCCAGCTCTCATGGACAGGGAGAGGGCTACACCTTC
CDR3: CASSHGQGEGYTF

size: NA
V: TRBV6-5
D: TRBD2
J: TRBJ2-2
DNA: TGTGCCAGCAAACGAGCGGGAGGGTCCACCGGGGAGCTGTTTTTT
CDR3: CASKRAGGSTGELFF

size: NA
V: TRBV9
D: TRBD1
J: TRBJ2-7
DNA: TGTGCCAGCAGCGTAGAGGCGGGACAGGGTTACGAGCAGTACTTC
CDR3: CASSVEAGQGYEQYF

size: NA
V: TRBV6-1
D: TRBD1
J: TRBJ1-1
DNA: TGTGCCAGCGGCGGGACAGGGAGGACTGAAGCTTTCTTT
CDR3: CASGGTGRTEAFF

size: NA
V: TRBV28
D: TRBD1
J: TRBJ2-6
DNA: TGTGCCAGCAAGAGGTGGGGACAGAGCGTCTCTGGGGCCAACGTCCTGACTTTC
CDR3: CASKRWGQSVSGANVLTF

size: NA
V: TRBV29-1
D: NA
J: TRBJ1-2
DNA: TGCAGCGTTGGGCAGGCTGATGGCTACACCTTC
CDR3: CSVGQADGYTF